This TCR beta chain was observed in a study of control samples from healthy donors and cancer patients. In germline, CDR1 is LNHDA, CDR2 SQIVND (reference sequence). The CDR3 spans 15 residues. The V gene end was trimmed by 3 bases and the J gene end by 3 bases; junction bases not matched to a gene: 5. Some clones are missing from TCRdb's copy, which holds only in-frame ones; the method was immunoSEQ multiplex PCR. The table includes some 150,000 clones, 75% to 95% detected once. The chain is built from TRBV19 and TRBJ1-5; TRBD1 aligns across 7 bases. This clonotype was obtained from a man aged 25-45 years in good health. The sequenced sample was blood. The CDR3 DNA is TGTGCCAGTAGTATCCGGGACAGTTACAATCAGCCCCAGCATTTT. This codes for CASSIRDSYNQPQHF.